This T cell receptor beta chain comes out of a study of OX40 agonist ivuxolimab in advanced cancers. This CDR3 has 15 residues. CDR1 is LGHNA, CDR2 YSLEER, per germline. Trimming left V 3 bases short and J 4 bases short, with 13 bases between. Clones were sequenced by immunoSEQ multiplex PCR, and TCRdb holds only the in-frame ones, with some missing. The sample yields approximately 76,000 clones, 70% to 90% seen once. This specimen consisted of CD4+ or CD8+ T cells sorted from blood, obtained in a trial of the OX40 agonist ivuxolimab. V is TRBV4-3 and J is TRBJ2-1; a possible D gene is TRBD2 (7 bases). The receptor's source is an adult with an advanced solid tumor such as melanoma, head and neck, liver or kidney cancer. CDR3 nucleotides: TGCGCCAGCAGCCAGGGGGGGCTCCCTTACAATGAGCAGTTCTTC. Its translation is CASSQGGLPYNEQFF.